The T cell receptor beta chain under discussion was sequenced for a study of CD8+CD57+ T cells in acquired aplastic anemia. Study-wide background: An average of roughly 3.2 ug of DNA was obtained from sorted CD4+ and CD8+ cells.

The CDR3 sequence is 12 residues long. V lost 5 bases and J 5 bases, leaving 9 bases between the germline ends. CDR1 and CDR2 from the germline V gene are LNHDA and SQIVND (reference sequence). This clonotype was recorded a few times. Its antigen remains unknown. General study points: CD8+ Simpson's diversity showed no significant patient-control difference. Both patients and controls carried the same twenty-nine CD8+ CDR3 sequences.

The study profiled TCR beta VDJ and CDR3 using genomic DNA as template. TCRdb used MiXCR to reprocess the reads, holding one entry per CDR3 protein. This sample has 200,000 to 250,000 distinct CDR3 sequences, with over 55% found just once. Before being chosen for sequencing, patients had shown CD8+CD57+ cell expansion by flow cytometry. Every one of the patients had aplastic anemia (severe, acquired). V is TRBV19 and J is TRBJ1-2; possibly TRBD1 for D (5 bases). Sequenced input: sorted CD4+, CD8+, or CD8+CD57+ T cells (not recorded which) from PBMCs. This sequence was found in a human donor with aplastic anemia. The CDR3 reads CASSAAGYGYTF. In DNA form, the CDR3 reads TGTGCCAGTAGTGCCGCAGGGTATGGCTACACCTTC.